The subject of this entry is one T cell receptor (beta chain). TCRdb reprocessed the RT-PCR reads via MiXCR and lists one record per CDR3 protein. This table has 500,000 to 600,000 distinct CDR3 sequences, 10% to 12% appearing once. These data are taken from a study of response to subunit inactivated influenza vaccine. Losses at the gene ends were 6 bases for V and 1 base for J; bases not matched to a gene: 6. Per germline, CDR1 MNHEY and CDR2 SVGEGT. The CDR3 length is 15 residues. The data also belong to a second study, concerning T cells expressing NK-cell markers. That work contributes: What made the TCR beta cDNA was 5'RACE template switching with UMIs. Each TCR beta repertoire originated in sorted T cells that were CD3+CD56+NKG2C+, CD3+CD56+NKG2C- or CD3+CD56-NKG2C+. Among several donors, these clonotypes also ranked first in the CD3+CD56-NKG2C+ fraction.

Here the sequenced sample was PBMCs from blood, taken on the day of vaccination. This receptor was identified in a man aged 45 to 65 who received an inactivated influenza vaccine. V usage is TRBV6-2 or TRBV6-3 and J usage is TRBJ2-1; 7 nucleotides align to TRBD2. CDR3 in DNA: TGTGCCAGCAGGATAGCGGGTGGGTCCTACAATGAGCAGTTCTTC. Translated, it gives CASRIAGGSYNEQFF.